The TCR beta chain under discussion was sequenced for a study of shared clonotypes between healthy human individuals. Using immunoSEQ multiplex PCR, the repertoire was profiled, and TCRdb retains in-frame clones only, with some absent. The sample lists more than 2,000,000 clones; 85% to 95% were seen once. With regard to this clone: Its antigen is not known.

The CDR3 has 13 residues. V was trimmed by 3 bases and J by 6 bases, leaving 11 bases between them. Germline V CDR1 and CDR2: MNHEY, SVGAGI. General observations from the study: When naive CD4 clonotypes were compared across a few donors, about 5% were shared. Among donors, clonotype sharing was expected to be affected by sequencing depth. Generation probabilities of non-shared clonotypes were lower (relative to those shared by all four donors). Across subsets, estimated richness was generally greater for naive than for memory populations.

The chain has TRBV6-5 and TRBJ1-2, with no clear D. Material for sequencing was naive CD4+ T cells from PBMCs. Subset given: CD45RA+ positively selected. The receptor was isolated from a man between 18 and 29 years old in good health. Some clones in this sample may be carry-over from other donors' samples. The CDR3 is CASSYSRNNGYTF. The CDR3 DNA sequence: TGTGCCAGCAGTTATAGCAGGAATAATGGCTACACCTTC.